The 28 T cell receptor beta chains below come from one sample, sequenced in a study of cytotoxic CD8 clonotypes in ibrutinib-treated CLL. The protocol was immunoSEQ multiplex PCR, while the TCRdb copy is restricted to in-frame clones and leaves out a portion. The data show about 160,000 clones, with 70% to 85% seen just once and under 5.5% held by the top ten. The specimen was PBMCs, collected after 24 months of ibrutinib treatment. The receptors were gathered from a human donor with chronic lymphocytic leukemia.

The CDR3 DNA reads as TGTGCCAGCAGCGCCATCACCTTAAGCTCCTACAATGAGCAGTTCTTC. Protein sequence: CASSAITLSSYNEQFF. The rearrangement links TRBV2 to TRBJ2-1; D is undetermined. Germline V CDR1 and CDR2: SNHLY, FYNNEI. Trimming removed 6 bases from V and 0 bases from J, with 15 bases in between. CDR3 length: 16 residues.

V and J are TRBV30 and TRBJ1-2; no reliable D call. Per the germline V gene, CDR1 is GTSNPN and CDR2 is SVGIG (reference sequence). V dropped 0 bases and J dropped 8 bases, with 13 bases sitting between them. The CDR3 contains 13 residues. The CDR3 bases are TGTGCCTGGAGTGTACGGCTCCTGCGGGGCTACACCTTC. Translation gives CAWSVRLLRGYTF.

The V gene is TRBV7-9, the J gene TRBJ2-7; TRBD2 matches at 7 bases. The CDR3 has 13 amino acids. V shed 11 bases and J 2 bases; nucleotides not matched to a gene: 9. The germline V gene has CDR1 SEHNR and CDR2 FQNEAQ (reference sequence). The CDR3 sequence: CAGPVRGAYEQYF. The CDR3 DNA is TGTGCCGGACCGGTCCGGGGGGCCTACGAGCAGTACTTC.

V and J are TRBV4-1 and TRBJ2-2, with D perhaps TRBD2 (5 bases). Germline CDR1 is MGHRA and CDR2 is YSYEKL. V lost 1 base to trimming and J lost 3 bases, with 9 bases between them. The CDR3 runs to 15 residues. The CDR3 nucleotides are TGCGCCAGCAGCCAAGCCGCGGGCTACACCGGGGAGCTGTTTTTT. Translating it yields CASSQAAGYTGELFF.

The rearrangement joins TRBV7-9 to TRBJ1-4; 11 nucleotides line up with TRBD1. The CDR3 contains 15 residues. Germline V CDR1 and CDR2: SEHNR, FQNEAQ (reference sequence). V trimming: 5 bases; J trimming: 8 bases; junction bases outside the gene matches: 7. CDR3 in amino acids: CASSARDRGYEKLFF. Written as DNA, the CDR3 is TGTGCCAGCAGCGCCCGGGACAGGGGGTACGAAAAACTGTTTTTT.

This clone appeared a few times. The chain couples TRBV30 to TRBJ2-3, with TRBD1 matching over 8 bases. The CDR3 extends over 16 amino acids. CDR1 and CDR2 (germline): GTSNPN, SVGIG (reference sequence). Trimming removed 2 bases from V and 3 bases from J; junction bases left unmatched: 10. The CDR3: CAWSNYGTGRTDTQYF. Written as DNA, the CDR3 is TGTGCCTGGAGTAACTACGGGACAGGAAGGACAGATACGCAGTATTTT.

The chain employs TRBV18 and TRBJ1-1, with TRBD1 identical over 7 bases. Germline loops: CDR1 KGHSH, CDR2 LQKENI. V trimming: 5 bases; J trimming: 5 bases; junction bases outside the gene matches: 5. CDR3 length equals 13 residues. The CDR3 region has the DNA TGTGCCAGCTCAGCCCAGGGGGAAACTGAAGCTTTCTTT. Amino acids: CASSAQGETEAFF.

This chain joins TRBV7-2 and TRBJ2-1; the D is unclear. Germline CDR1 SGHTA, CDR2 FQGNSA. Trimming removed 6 bases from V and 5 bases from J, with 5 bases in between. This CDR3 is built from 11 residues. The CDR3: CASRAHNEQFF. The DNA for the CDR3 is TGTGCCAGCAGGGCTCACAATGAGCAGTTCTTC. The whole variable domain, filled in from reference TRBV7-2 and TRBJ2-1, reads GAGVSQSPSNKVTEKGKDVELRCDPISGHTALYWYRQSLGQGLEFLIYFQGNSAPDKSGLPSDRFSAERTGGSVSTLTIQRTQQEDSAVYLCASRAHNEQFFGPGTRLTVL.

This clone was recorded only once. The V and J genes are TRBV5-5 and TRBJ2-7; 9 bases align to TRBD1. CDR1 SGHKS and CDR2 YYEKEE come from the germline V gene (reference sequence). Trimming took 4 bases from V and 5 from J; bases not matched to a gene: 7. This CDR3 has 14 amino acids. The CDR3 coding sequence is TGTGCCAGCAGCCATCAGGACAGGGGCCACGAGCAGTACTTC. Translating it yields CASSHQDRGHEQYF.

This rearrangement joins TRBV7-2 to TRBJ2-7, with D perhaps matching TRBD1 or TRBD2 (5 bases each). The germline CDR1 and CDR2 sequences are SGHTA and FQGNSA. The V and J ends lost 2 bases and 7 bases respectively, with 15 bases between them. The CDR3 covers 14 residues. In nucleotides, the CDR3 is TGTGCCAGCAGCTTACTAGAGGGGTACGGGGAGCAGTACTTC. It translates to CASSLLEGYGEQYF.

This CDR3 is CASRPPEPGRVKPEAFF. The CDR3 region has the DNA TGCGCCAGCAGACCGCCGGAACCGGGACGAGTTAAACCTGAAGCTTTCTTT. The J gene is TRBJ1-1, the V gene TRBV5-1, with D perhaps matching TRBD1 (5 bases). The germline CDR1 and CDR2 sequences are SGHRS and YFSETQ. Trimming took 5 bases from V and 6 from J, leaving 26 bases between them. The CDR3 loop spans 17 amino acids.

The gene calls are TRBV9 and TRBJ2-1, with 7 bases matching TRBD2. CDR1 is SGDLS, CDR2 YYNGEE, per germline. J gave up 5 bases and V 0 bases, and 5 bases lay outside the gene matches. CDR3 length equals 15 residues. The CDR3 DNA reads TGTGCCAGCAGCGTAGCAGGGAGGGTGGACAATGAGCAGTTCTTC. Its translation: CASSVAGRVDNEQFF.

About this clone: The junction shows a germline mismatch at one end, possibly a read error. Other DNA sequences in this specimen translate into the identical CDR3. This chain connects TRBV7-2 to TRBJ2-7; D call uncertain. Germline V lookup: CDR1 SGHTA, CDR2 FQGNSA. This CDR3 comprises 12 residues. CDR3 nucleotide sequence: TGCGCCAGCAGCTGGGCCTCATACGAGCAGTACTTC. Its protein is CASSWASYEQYF.

This clone appeared a few times. This chain joins TRBV19 and TRBJ2-7, with D tentatively TRBD1 (6 bases). V was clipped by 1 base and J by 0 bases, with 10 bases between them. The V gene's germline CDR1 is LNHDA and CDR2 SQIVND (reference sequence). The CDR3 runs 15 residues. The CDR3 sequence: CASSIGQGSSYEQYF. The CDR3 bases are TGTGCCAGTAGTATAGGGCAGGGGAGCTCCTACGAGCAGTACTTC. The variable domain in full, with the rest retrieved from reference TRBV19 and TRBJ2-7, is DGGITQSPKYLFRKEGQNVTLSCEQNLNHDAMYWYRQDPGQGLRLIYYSQIVNDFQKGDIAEGYSVSREKKESFPLTVTSAQKNPTAFYLCASSIGQGSSYEQYFGPGTRLTVT.

The chain links TRBV9 to TRBJ1-1; D is unresolved. Between the trimmed V and J ends, which lost 1 base and 1 base, there was a span of 11 bases. This CDR3 is built from 15 residues. Germline V CDR1 and CDR2: SGDLS, YYNGEE. In DNA, the CDR3 is TGTGCCAGCAGCGTATCCGTCGGAACGAACACTGAAGCTTTCTTT. Translated: CASSVSVGTNTEAFF.

The chain combines TRBV13 with TRBJ1-6; 10 bases map to TRBD1. J gave up 9 bases and V 5 bases, and 16 bases lay outside the gene matches. This CDR3 has 18 amino acids. In germline, CDR1 is PRHDT, CDR2 FYEKMQ (reference sequence). CDR3 sequence reads: CASSQGQGRTSGVSPLHF. The CDR3 DNA reads as TGTGCCAGCAGCCAGGGACAGGGGCGGACTTCAGGAGTTTCACCCCTCCACTTT. The whole variable domain, remainder taken from reference TRBV13 and TRBJ1-6, is AAGVIQSPRHLIKEKRETATLKCYPIPRHDTVYWYQQGPGQDPQFLISFYEKMQSDKGSIPDRFSAQQFSDYHSELNMSSLELGDSALYFCASSQGQGRTSGVSPLHFGNGTRLTVT.

The chain joins TRBV9 to TRBJ2-5, with TRBD2 identical over 7 bases. Germline values: CDR1 SGDLS, CDR2 YYNGEE. The CDR3 covers 14 residues. V trimming: 0 bases; J trimming: 4 bases; junction bases outside the gene matches: 3. Written as DNA, the CDR3 is TGTGCCAGCAGCGTAGCTTCGGGGGGAGAGACCCAGTACTTC. Protein product: CASSVASGGETQYF. Full variable domain (missing parts from reference TRBV9 and TRBJ2-5): DSGVTQTPKHLITATGQRVTLRCSPRSGDLSVYWYQQSLDQGLQFLIQYYNGEERAKGNILERFSAQQFPDLHSELNLSSLELGDSALYFCASSVASGGETQYFGPGTRLLVL.

This clone has just one count. V and J are TRBV7-2 and TRBJ2-2, with D unclear. The CDR3 is 15 residues long. The germline V and J ends were trimmed by 3 bases and 5 bases, with 13 bases remaining between them. Germline CDR1 reads SGHTA; CDR2 reads FQGNSA. CDR3 in amino acids: CASSLSSRVTGELFF. CDR3 DNA sequence: TGTGCCAGCAGCTTGAGTAGTCGGGTTACCGGGGAGCTGTTTTTT.

The rearrangement uses TRBV4-3 and TRBJ1-5, with D maybe TRBD1 (5 bases). V was cut by 1 base and J by 4 bases, with 14 bases left in between. The CDR3 loop spans 16 amino acids. Germline V CDR1 and CDR2: LGHNA, YSLEER. CDR3 in amino acids: CASSQGSTERNQPQHF. The CDR3 DNA sequence: TGCGCCAGCAGCCAAGGATCGACAGAGAGAAATCAGCCCCAGCATTTT.

The V gene is TRBV7-3, the J gene TRBJ2-3, with 8 bases fitting TRBD2. CDR3 size: 16 residues. Losses at the gene ends were 1 base for V and 2 bases for J; bases not matched to a gene: 5. Germline V gene sequence: CDR1 SGHTA, CDR2 FQGTGA. The CDR3 reads CASSLRLAGFTDTQYF. Here the CDR3 DNA reads TGTGCCAGCAGCTTAAGGCTAGCGGGTTTCACAGATACGCAGTATTTT. The variable domain in full, with the rest retrieved from reference TRBV7-3 and TRBJ2-3, is GAGVSQTPSNKVTEKGKYVELRCDPISGHTALYWYRQSLGQGPEFLIYFQGTGAADDSGLPNDRFFAVRPEGSVSTLKIQRTERGDSAVYLCASSLRLAGFTDTQYFGPGTRLTVL.

A single count supports this clone. The V call is TRBV5-1, the J call TRBJ1-2; 8 positions match TRBD1. The CDR3 spans 15 residues. CDR1 is SGHRS, CDR2 YFSETQ, per germline. Trimming removed 2 bases from V and 8 bases from J; junction bases left unmatched: 11. CDR3 loop: CASSFRTDRAGGYTF. The CDR3 nucleotides are TGCGCCAGCAGCTTCCGCACGGACAGGGCGGGCGGCTACACCTTC.

The V call is TRBV7-9, the J call TRBJ2-3, with D possibly TRBD2 on 5 matching bases. The CDR3 has 14 amino acids. V was shortened by 1 base and J by 6 bases, with 11 bases between the two germline ends. Germline CDR1 is SEHNR and CDR2 is FQNEAQ (reference sequence). The CDR3 sequence: CASSLEEEVDTQYF. The DNA for the CDR3 is TGTGCCAGCAGCTTAGAGGAGGAGGTGGATACGCAGTATTTT.

The chain is built from TRBV10-1 and TRBJ2-1; D unclear. CDR3 length: 13 amino acids. V lost 6 bases and J lost 6, with 12 bases in between. Germline CDR1 reads WNHNN; CDR2 reads SYGVQD (reference sequence). DNA for the CDR3: TGCGCCAGCAGAGTTTCACAGCCCAATGAGCAGTTCTTC. It specifies CASRVSQPNEQFF.

The chain couples TRBV28 to TRBJ1-2; 7 nucleotides line up with TRBD1. The J segment lost 5 bases and the V segment lost 6 bases, leaving 6 bases of the junction unmatched. This CDR3 spans 13 amino acids. The germline V gene encodes CDR1 MDHEN and CDR2 SYDVKM. The DNA of the CDR3 is TGTGCCAGCAGACCGACAGGGAGGTATGGCTACACCTTC. Its translation is CASRPTGRYGYTF.

V usage is TRBV7-3 and J usage is TRBJ1-3; 7 bases are a match to TRBD1. Trimming removed 5 bases from V and 4 bases from J; junction bases left unmatched: 8. The CDR3 totals 15 residues. In germline, CDR1 is SGHTA, CDR2 FQGTGA. CDR3: CASSMNRGTGNTIYF. CDR3 DNA: TGTGCCAGCAGCATGAACAGGGGAACCGGAAACACCATATATTTT.

The chain recombines TRBV10-3 with TRBJ1-1; weak D call: TRBD1 (5 bases). Germline CDR1 is ENHRY and CDR2 is SYGVKD. This CDR3 region has 15 residues. V lost 3 bases and J lost 4, with 15 bases in between. Here the CDR3 DNA reads TGTGCCATCAGTGACATACCCCCAAGGGGCACTGAAGCTTTCTTT. It codes for CAISDIPPRGTEAFF.

CDR3 amino acids: CASSLSGNTDTQYF. The CDR3, as DNA: TGTGCCAGCTCCCTTAGCGGGAACACAGATACGCAGTATTTT. The chain joins TRBV18 to TRBJ2-3; TRBD2 agrees at 8 bases. CDR3 length: 14 residues. Unmatched junction bases numbered 4, after V lost 6 bases and J lost 2 bases. Germline CDR1 KGHSH, CDR2 LQKENI.

V gene TRBV11-3 combines with J gene TRBJ2-2; D is tentatively TRBD1 or TRBD2 (6 bases each). V was pared by 5 bases and J by 0 bases, with 13 bases between. CDR3 length: 16 amino acids. Germline V gene lookup returns CDR1 SGHNT and CDR2 YENEEA. CDR3 bases: TGTGCCAGCAGCCCCCGGGGGCGGGCGAACACCGGGGAGCTGTTTTTT. Its translation is CASSPRGRANTGELFF.